This TCR beta chain comes out of a study of blood T cells in healthy people across ages. A sample-barcoded 5' primer and a J-beta primer mix were used in a second PCR of roughly 6 to 11 cycles. One entry per CDR3 protein results from TCRdb running MiXCR on the 5' RACE reads. The sample lists around 800,000 distinct CDR3 sequences, about 26% occurring once. The CDR3 is made up of 14 amino acids. V dropped 3 bases and J dropped 7; count of bases not matched to a gene: 5. The sample also formed part of further work on T cells of mothers and their children.

This TCR was sampled from a boy aged 5-17 years in good health. The V and J genes are TRBV12-3 or TRBV12-4 and TRBJ1-2; 10 positions match TRBD1. Sequencing was carried out using blood. CDR3 sequence reads: CASSLDRGKSGYTF. In DNA form, the CDR3 reads TGTGCCAGCAGTTTGGACAGGGGGAAGAGTGGCTACACCTTC.